The source of this T cell receptor (beta chain) is a study of shared T cell receptors in the human thymus listed by TCRdb under 2021. In the study overall: The study examined how self-reactive, shared T-cell receptor alpha chains are generated in the human thymus.

The germline ends are 18 bases apart after V is trimmed by 4 bases and J by 4 bases. Its CDR3 holds 16 amino acids, cysteine through phenylalanine. The DNA shown is the 48-base CDR3, in frame from base 1. Taken from the germline V gene (reference sequence), the CDR1 and CDR2 loops are SGHKS and YYEKEE. Turning to this clone: Its antigen is unknown. No base quality information exists; no much larger clone differs at one position.

Library preparation used the immunoSEQ multiplex PCR assay. Sourced from immuneACCESS, this table was stored by TCRdb with only in-frame sequences that have V and J called. A share of the clones is absent; for the studies checked, an unresolved V gene accounts for under half, and the remainder has no known explanation. The table for this sample lists 700,000 to 750,000 clones; approximately 85% of them were counted only once. The biggest ten clones account for roughly 0.01% of the sample. The data also belong to a second study, concerning human thymus T cells. Per the second study: The donors were immunologically healthy infants in Finland who had open corrective cardiac surgery for congenital heart defects. The thymus tissue came from surgical resects taken out during corrective cardiac surgery. V and J gene segment usage appeared biased in both thymic and peripheral blood repertoires. The related research found that thymic TCR repertoires overlapped highly between unrelated individuals. TCR alpha and beta repertoires from about 8 infant thymus samples and a few related peripheral blood samples were characterized in the study. The cohort included six male and two female infants, with donor ages spanning 7 to 244 days. After being mechanically released from the tissue, thymocytes were kept at -70 degrees C in pellets of about 8.5-30 million cells. A QIAsymphony instrument was used to extract genomic DNA from the frozen cell pellets. The immunoSEQ multiplex PCR assay was used to amplify the TCRB and TCRAD loci from a standardized amount of quality-controlled genomic DNA. Amplicons spanned the V(D)J region at a length sufficient to cover the CDR3 and identify V and J genes. Through the commercial immunoSEQ service, the amplicons were sequenced on an Illumina platform. Primer bias and sequencing errors were corrected using previously described methods, and TCRAD and TCRB definitions followed the IMGT database. Analysis of the repertoires was done with immunoSEQ Analyzer 3.0 and VDJTools and included basic statistics, V/J segment usage, diversity estimates, rarefaction and pairwise overlap. Diversity was estimated using the Chao1, ChaoE, Efron-Thisted, Shannon and inverse Simpson indices, and was also estimated on datasets down-sampled to the size of the smallest sample. Repertoire overlap used strict matching of CDR3 nucleotide sequence, V gene and J gene, with Jaccard-based multidimensional scaling clustering. Thymus samples yielded on average around 850,000 unique TCRB clonotypes, compared with 80,000 to 95,000 from blood samples.

The receptor chain draws on TRBV5-5 and TRBJ1-3; matching of 5 bases hints at TRBD1 as the D gene. The origin of this receptor is a girl in the first two years of life with a congenital heart defect. Donor details come from another sample of the same person, matched by shared clones. The sample was thymocytes. The DNA is TGTGCCAGCAGCGTGGTCAGGGCCAATATGGGAAACACCATATATTTT. It specifies CASSVVRANMGNTIYF.